This record covers a single T cell receptor beta chain. Clones were read by immunoSEQ multiplex PCR, and TCRdb kept only the in-frame ones, dropping some. The sample records more than 200,000 clones, about 85% being singletons. This entry belongs to a study of blood T cell repertoires in COVID-19. The wider study: Acute and convalescent COVID-19 specimens originated in the United States, Italy and Spain.

V dropped 0 bases and J dropped 8 bases, with 10 bases sitting between them. The CDR3 has 14 residues. In germline, CDR1 is KGHSH, CDR2 LQKENI. The J gene is TRBJ1-4, the V gene TRBV18, with D uncertain. The sequencing input was peripheral blood. The sequence was collected from a man in his forties with acute or convalescent COVID-19. This CDR3 reads CASSPPGLFEKLFF. The DNA for the CDR3 is TGTGCCAGCTCACCACCTGGACTGTTCGAAAAACTGTTTTTT. The full variable domain, in which reference TRBV18 and TRBJ1-4 provide the parts outside the CDR3, is NAGVMQNPRHLVRRRGQEARLRCSPMKGHSHVYWYRQLPEEGLKFMVYLQKENIIDESGMPKERFSAEFPKEGPSILRIQQVVRGDSAAYFCASSPPGLFEKLFFGSGTQLSVL.